The 19 T cell receptor beta chains in this list originate from one sample, sequenced in a study of cytomegalovirus exposure and HLA in healthy donors. The PCR made use of 60 Vbeta and 13 Jbeta primers. Data came from immunoSEQ multiplex PCR; TCRdb stores just in-frame clones and leaves some out. Of 140,000 or so clones detected, about 70% appear once; the ten largest clones hold approximately 4.3%. Sequenced input: PBMCs. These receptors were taken from a man aged 55 to 70 in good health and CMV-seronegative.

This clone was seen only a few times. The CDR3 DNA reads TGTGCCAGCAGGGACGGACTTAATGAAAAACTGTTTTTT. Protein product: CASRDGLNEKLFF. V is TRBV2 and J is TRBJ1-4; D is ambiguous. The CDR3 spans 13 residues. Germline V gene data show CDR1 as SNHLY and CDR2 as FYNNEI. The ends were cut back, 6 bases at V and 4 bases at J, with 9 bases in the middle. The variable domain in full, completed from reference TRBV2 and TRBJ1-4, reads EPEVTQTPSHQVTQMGQEVILRCVPISNHLYFYWYRQILGQKVEFLVSFYNNEISEKSEIFDDQFSVERPDGSNFTLKIRSTKLEDSAMYFCASRDGLNEKLFFGSGTQLSVL.

This clone occurred a few times. The chain has TRBV5-1 and TRBJ1-3, with D perhaps matching TRBD1 (6 bases). Trimming removed 0 bases at V and 0 bases at J, with 10 bases between. CDR1 and CDR2 from the germline V gene are SGHRS and YFSETQ. The CDR3 spans 16 residues. DNA for the CDR3: TGCGCCAGCAGCTTGGAGCCAGGGGACTCTGGAAACACCATATATTTT. Protein: CASSLEPGDSGNTIYF.

This rearrangement joins TRBV9 to TRBJ2-1; TRBD2 matches at 9 bases. J gave up 4 bases and V 6 bases, and 8 bases lay outside the gene matches. CDR1 and CDR2 from the germline V gene are SGDLS and YYNGEE. The CDR3 sequence is 15 residues long. CDR3 in DNA: TGTGCCAGCACCCCATTAGCGGGAGCATACAATGAGCAGTTCTTC. Translating gives CASTPLAGAYNEQFF.

V and J are TRBV9 and TRBJ2-1, with a tentative D call TRBD1 (5 bases). From germline, CDR1 is SGDLS and CDR2 YYNGEE. CDR3 length: 14 residues. V was pared by 2 bases and J by 8 bases, with 14 bases between. The CDR3 is CASSVRRIGDEQFF. For the CDR3, the DNA is TGTGCCAGCAGCGTTCGCCGAATAGGGGATGAGCAGTTCTTC.

The chain has TRBV15 and TRBJ1-4; tentative D call: TRBD1 (5 bases). CDR1 and CDR2 from the germline V gene are LNHNV and YYDKDF (reference sequence). The germline V and J ends were trimmed by 7 bases and 7 bases, with 10 bases remaining between them. There are 12 residues in the CDR3. In DNA form, the CDR3 reads TGTGCCACCAAGACAGCTTCTGAAAAACTGTTTTTT. Its translation is CATKTASEKLFF.

The chain recombines TRBV19 with TRBJ1-5; D is perhaps TRBD1 (6 bases). The germline gives CDR1 LNHDA, CDR2 SQIVND (reference sequence). V dropped 4 bases and J dropped 4 bases, with 14 bases sitting between them. This CDR3 is 15 amino acids long. The CDR3: CASSTSGGRNQPQHF. The CDR3 coding sequence is TGTGCCAGTAGTACGTCGGGGGGCAGGAATCAGCCCCAGCATTTT.

The chain has TRBV5-6 and TRBJ1-1; D remains ambiguous. Trimming took 4 bases from V and 0 from J, leaving 7 bases between them. This CDR3 region has 13 residues. Germline V CDR1 and CDR2: SGHDT, YYEEEE. This chain's CDR3 is CASSGTVNTEAFF. CDR3 nucleotide sequence: TGTGCCAGCAGCGGAACAGTGAACACTGAAGCTTTCTTT. The full variable domain, in which reference TRBV5-6 and TRBJ1-1 provide the parts outside the CDR3, is DAGVTQSPTHLIKTRGQQVTLRCSPKSGHDTVSWYQQALGQGPQFIFQYYEEEERQRGNFPDRFSGHQFPNYSSELNVNALLLGDSALYLCASSGTVNTEAFFGQGTRLTVV.

CDR3 sequence (DNA): TGTGCCAGCAGTTCCCTTACTGATAGACTCTACGAGCAGTACTTC. Its protein is CASSSLTDRLYEQYF. V and J are TRBV27 and TRBJ2-7; D is unclear. With 4 bases removed from V and 3 bases from J, the gap between germline ends came to 16 bases. Germline V gene lookup returns CDR1 MNHEY and CDR2 SMNVEV (reference sequence). The CDR3 length is 15 residues.

In this sample, this clone turned up once. This chain links TRBV2 with TRBJ2-7, with D possibly TRBD2 on 5 matching bases. V shed 7 bases and J shed 4 bases, with 17 bases lying between them. Germline V lookup: CDR1 SNHLY, CDR2 FYNNEI. This CDR3 region has 14 residues. This CDR3 reads CASIWEDSGYEQYF. CDR3 sequence (DNA): TGTGCCAGCATTTGGGAAGATTCGGGGTACGAGCAGTACTTC.

The chain couples TRBV28 to TRBJ2-1; 10 nucleotides line up with TRBD2. Per the germline V gene, CDR1 is MDHEN and CDR2 is SYDVKM. V dropped 4 bases and J dropped 6; count of bases not matched to a gene: 6. The CDR3 is 15 residues long. CDR3 DNA sequence: TGTGCCAGCAGTTCCCTAGCGGGAGTAGGCAATGAGCAGTTCTTC. As protein: CASSSLAGVGNEQFF.

This chain uses TRBV28 with TRBJ1-1, with D perhaps TRBD1 (6 bases). The CDR3 runs 13 residues. The V end lost 1 base, the J end lost 7 bases, and 10 bases lay between the germline ends. Germline-derived CDR1 and CDR2 are MDHEN and SYDVKM. In nucleotides, the CDR3 is TGTGCCAGCAGTTTATCAGGGGCTTTTGAAGCTTTCTTT. This translates into CASSLSGAFEAFF.

The CDR3 here is CASSGYDRVNTEAFF. The CDR3 region has the DNA TGCGCCAGCAGCGGCTACGACAGGGTGAACACTGAAGCTTTCTTT. The V and J genes are TRBV5-1 and TRBJ1-1; 7 bases are shared with TRBD1. The CDR3 totals 15 residues. In germline, CDR1 is SGHRS, CDR2 YFSETQ. V was clipped by 4 bases and J by 0 bases; unmatched bases: 6.

The chain has TRBV28 and TRBJ2-2; TRBD2 might be the D (5 bases). The CDR3 has 14 residues. Germline CDR1 and CDR2: MDHEN and SYDVKM. V was shortened by 6 bases and J by 3 bases, with 11 bases between the two germline ends. The DNA for the CDR3 is TGTGCCAGCAGCCTGCGGAGGCACACCGGGGAGCTGTTTTTT. Amino acids: CASSLRRHTGELFF.

The CDR3 sequence: CASSLDTANTGELFF. The CDR3 region has the DNA TGCGCCAGCAGCTTGGACACCGCGAACACCGGGGAGCTGTTTTTT. The chain recombines TRBV5-1 with TRBJ2-2; D is ambiguous. This CDR3 has 15 amino acids. Trimming cost V 0 bases and J 0 bases, with 6 bases left between them. The germline V gene has CDR1 SGHRS and CDR2 YFSETQ. Looking up the rest from reference TRBV5-1 and TRBJ2-2 gives the full variable domain: KAGVTQTPRYLIKTRGQQVTLSCSPISGHRSVSWYQQTPGQGLQFLFEYFSETQRNKGNFPGRFSGRQFSNSRSEMNVSTLELGDSALYLCASSLDTANTGELFFGEGSRLTVL.

The J gene is TRBJ2-3, the V gene TRBV27; 7 positions match TRBD2. Germline CDR1 and CDR2: MNHEY and SMNVEV (reference sequence). CDR3 length: 16 residues. V dropped 1 base and J dropped 0; count of bases not matched to a gene: 4. The CDR3 region is CASSLWSSGSTDTQYF. CDR3 coding DNA: TGTGCCAGCAGTTTATGGTCTAGCGGCAGCACAGATACGCAGTATTTT.

The chain employs TRBV5-6 and TRBJ2-5; 11 nucleotides line up with TRBD2. Germline V lookup: CDR1 SGHDT, CDR2 YYEEEE. Unmatched junction bases numbered 3, after V lost 0 bases and J lost 5 bases. This CDR3 is 15 amino acids long. The CDR3 DNA reads TGTGCCAGCAGCTTGGCACTAGCGGGAGAGGAGACCCAGTACTTC. The encoded protein is CASSLALAGEETQYF.

This clone was picked up a small number of times. This chain uses TRBV28 with TRBJ1-5; D gene ambiguous. The CDR3 extends over 11 amino acids. V lost 8 bases to trimming and J lost 2 bases, with 4 bases between them. Germline CDR1 MDHEN, CDR2 SYDVKM. The CDR3 region is CASRGNQPQHF. For the CDR3, the DNA is TGTGCCAGCCGGGGCAATCAGCCCCAGCATTTT.

In its sample, this clone was seen a few times. The J gene is TRBJ2-1, the V gene TRBV11-2, with D possibly being TRBD2 (5 bases). Germline values: CDR1 SGHAT, CDR2 FQNNGV. This CDR3 contains 14 residues. The V end lost 2 bases, the J end lost 8 bases, and 13 bases lay between the germline ends. CDR3 loop: CASSLNRGSHEQFF. CDR3 bases: TGTGCCAGCAGCTTAAATCGAGGGTCGCATGAGCAGTTCTTC.

The chain is built from TRBV7-9 and TRBJ1-5; TRBD1 matches 8 bases. The CDR3 is 14 residues long. Germline V gene sequence: CDR1 SEHNR, CDR2 FQNEAQ (reference sequence). V lost 5 bases to trimming and J lost 3 bases; unmatched junction nucleotides: 3. The CDR3 nucleotides are TGTGCCAGCAGCCGGGACAGGCCCAATCAGCCCCAGCATTTT. The encoded protein is CASSRDRPNQPQHF.